The rows below give T cell receptor beta chains drawn from one sample of a study of regulatory T cells. Profiling relied on immunoSEQ multiplex PCR, and the TCRdb table lists in-frame clones only, not all of them. Of about 6,100 clones listed, about 80% were seen once; the top ten hold approximately 30%. Sequenced: CD8+ T cells sorted from blood. All receptors derive from a child aged 10 to 17 with CD3G deficiency. CDR3s include the opening cysteine and the closing phenylalanine or tryptophan. The order of the fields is clone size, J gene, V gene, D gene, CDR3 DNA, CDR3 protein. D genes are given only for firm matches. Clone size is stated in some rows and not others, as once, few, many or a class when expanded.

size: .
J: TRBJ2-2
V: TRBV19
D: TRBD1
DNA: TGTGCCAGCCATCAGGGGGCCGGGGAGCTGTTTTTT
CDR3: CASHQGAGELFF

size: .
J: TRBJ2-7
V: TRBV7-8
D: .
DNA: TGTGCCAGCAGCAAGGAGCCGCTTAGCTCCTACGAGCAGTACTTC
CDR3: CASSKEPLSSYEQYF

size: few
J: TRBJ2-7
V: TRBV11-2
D: TRBD2
DNA: TGTGCCAGCAGCTTAGGACTAGCGGGAGGGTACGAGCAGTACTTC
CDR3: CASSLGLAGGYEQYF

size: once
J: TRBJ1-1
V: TRBV7-8
D: .
DNA: TGTGCCAGCAGCTTAGGATGGGGGACTGAAGCTTTCTTT
CDR3: CASSLGWGTEAFF

size: few
J: TRBJ2-2
V: TRBV11-2
D: .
DNA: TGTGCCAGCAGCCCAGAGTCACTCACCGGGGAGCTGTTTTTT
CDR3: CASSPESLTGELFF

size: hyperexpanded
J: TRBJ2-1
V: TRBV7-9
D: TRBD2
DNA: TGTGCCAGCAGCTTGGCAACTAGCGGGAGCGATGAGCAGTTCTTC
CDR3: CASSLATSGSDEQFF

size: .
J: TRBJ2-1
V: TRBV13
D: .
DNA: TGTGCCAGCAGCTTAGGCGGGAGTGAGGATGAGCAGTTCTTC
CDR3: CASSLGGSEDEQFF

size: few
J: TRBJ1-1
V: TRBV19
D: .
DNA: TGTGCCAGTAGTGCCAGGGTTGGGAACACTGAAGCTTTCTTT
CDR3: CASSARVGNTEAFF

size: .
J: TRBJ2-4
V: TRBV7-9
D: .
DNA: TGTGCCAGCAGCCCGAGCGGTACAAACATTCAGTACTTC
CDR3: CASSPSGTNIQYF

size: .
J: TRBJ2-3
V: TRBV13
D: .
DNA: TGTGCCAGCAGCGGCGGGGCGGAAACAGATACGCAGTATTTT
CDR3: CASSGGAETDTQYF

size: .
J: TRBJ2-2
V: TRBV28
D: TRBD1
DNA: TGTGCCAGCAGTTTGAGGTACAGGGGGAGGAACACCGGGGAGCTGTTTTTT
CDR3: CASSLRYRGRNTGELFF

size: .
J: TRBJ2-1
V: TRBV19
D: .
DNA: TGTGCCAGCAAACGGCGGGGTTCCTACAATGAGCAGTTCTTC
CDR3: CASKRRGSYNEQFF

size: .
J: TRBJ1-5
V: TRBV6-1
D: .
DNA: TGTGCCAGCAGTGAGCCTCCGGGACGGAAAAATCAGCCCCAGCATTTT
CDR3: CASSEPPGRKNQPQHF

size: .
J: TRBJ2-1
V: TRBV5-1
D: .
DNA: TGCGCCAGCAGCCTCAGCACTGGAGGCAATGAGCAGTTCTTC
CDR3: CASSLSTGGNEQFF

size: .
J: TRBJ2-7
V: TRBV28
D: .
DNA: TGTGCCAGCAGACCAACTGGTAATCCTCGTCACGAGCAGTACTTC
CDR3: CASRPTGNPRHEQYF

size: .
J: TRBJ1-2
V: TRBV19
D: TRBD1
DNA: TGTGCCAGTAGTACCGGGACAGCCAGTTATGGCTACACCTTC
CDR3: CASSTGTASYGYTF

size: .
J: TRBJ2-6
V: TRBV19
D: .
DNA: TGTGCCAGTAGCTGGTCTGGGGCCAACGTCCTGACTTTC
CDR3: CASSWSGANVLTF

size: .
J: TRBJ2-7
V: TRBV7-9
D: .
DNA: TGTGCCAGCAGCTTTGACTTGGACTACGAGCAGTACTTC
CDR3: CASSFDLDYEQYF

size: once
J: TRBJ2-7
V: TRBV4-3
D: TRBD1
DNA: TGCGCCAGCAGCCCCCGGACAGGGGAATCCTACGAGCAGTACTTC
CDR3: CASSPRTGESYEQYF

size: .
J: TRBJ1-2
V: TRBV11-1
D: TRBD1
DNA: TGTGCCAGCAGCGGGACAGGGGGTTATGGCTACACCTTC
CDR3: CASSGTGGYGYTF

size: .
J: TRBJ2-3
V: TRBV19
D: .
DNA: TGTGCCAGTAGTATAAGGGCCAGCACAGATACGCAGTATTTT
CDR3: CASSIRASTDTQYF

size: few
J: TRBJ2-1
V: TRBV15
D: .
DNA: TGTGCCAAAAACAGGGCAGGTCACAATGAGCAGTTCTTC
CDR3: CAKNRAGHNEQFF

size: .
J: TRBJ2-4
V: TRBV7-9
D: .
DNA: TGTGCCAGCAGCTTAGGTACAGGGGGGGAAAACATTCAGTACTTC
CDR3: CASSLGTGGENIQYF

size: .
J: TRBJ2-7
V: TRBV28
D: .
DNA: TGTGCCAGCAGTTTAAGAGTGGGGTACGAGCAGTACTTC
CDR3: CASSLRVGYEQYF

size: .
J: TRBJ1-1
V: TRBV28
D: TRBD1
DNA: TGTGCCAGCAGTTTATGGGGAACAGGGGGGAACACTGAAGCTTTCTTT
CDR3: CASSLWGTGGNTEAFF

size: .
J: TRBJ1-4
V: TRBV28
D: TRBD1
DNA: TGTGCCAGCAGTCTGGGACAGGGGGTGCTCAATGAAAAACTGTTTTTT
CDR3: CASSLGQGVLNEKLFF

size: .
J: TRBJ2-7
V: TRBV28
D: TRBD2
DNA: TGTGCCAGCAGTTTCTACGGGAGGGCTGACGAGCAGTACTTC
CDR3: CASSFYGRADEQYF

size: once
J: TRBJ2-3
V: TRBV28
D: TRBD2
DNA: TGTGCCAGCAGTTTAAACGCAGGGGGACTAGCGGGAGGGCCAGATTATACAGATACGCAGTATTTT
CDR3: CASSLNAGGLAGGPDYTDTQYF

size: few
J: TRBJ2-7
V: TRBV6-1
D: TRBD1
DNA: TGTGCCAGCAGTGAAGACACAGGGGGATACGAGCAGTACTTC
CDR3: CASSEDTGGYEQYF

size: .
J: TRBJ2-3
V: TRBV7-6
D: .
DNA: TGTGCCAGCAGCTTAATTGGGGGGCCAGATACGCAGTATTTT
CDR3: CASSLIGGPDTQYF

size: .
J: TRBJ2-5
V: TRBV28
D: .
DNA: TGTGCCAGCAGTTTGGGGGGCGGTACAGAGACCCAGTACTTC
CDR3: CASSLGGGTETQYF

size: .
J: TRBJ2-1
V: TRBV5-1
D: TRBD2
DNA: TGCGCCAGCAGCTTGGGCGGGTCGGGAGGGCCGAATGAGCAGTTCTTC
CDR3: CASSLGGSGGPNEQFF

size: .
J: TRBJ2-1
V: TRBV7-8
D: .
DNA: TGTGCCAGCAGCTTAGACCAGGAGAGCTCCTACAATGAGCAGTTCTTC
CDR3: CASSLDQESSYNEQFF

size: .
J: TRBJ2-7
V: TRBV11-2
D: .
DNA: TGTGCCAGCAGCTTAAGCGGCGGCGGGTACGAGCAGTACTTC
CDR3: CASSLSGGGYEQYF

size: .
J: TRBJ2-7
V: TRBV7-8
D: .
DNA: TGTGCCAGCAGCTTAGGAGGGAGTGGAGACTACGAGCAGTACTTC
CDR3: CASSLGGSGDYEQYF

size: few
J: TRBJ2-7
V: TRBV10-3
D: TRBD1
DNA: TGTGCCATCAGTGACCCCGGGACAGGTCACTACGAGCAGTACTTC
CDR3: CAISDPGTGHYEQYF

size: .
J: TRBJ2-1
V: TRBV7-9
D: TRBD2
DNA: TGTGCCAGCTCGAACCCGAGCGGGAGGGGGGATGAGCAGTTCTTC
CDR3: CASSNPSGRGDEQFF

size: .
J: TRBJ2-3
V: TRBV7-8
D: TRBD1
DNA: TGTGCCAGCAGCTTAGGTTCACAGGGGTCAGATACGCAGTATTTT
CDR3: CASSLGSQGSDTQYF

size: .
J: TRBJ1-2
V: TRBV5-1
D: TRBD1
DNA: TGCGCCAGCAGCTCGACAGGGATGGATGGCTACACCTTC
CDR3: CASSSTGMDGYTF

size: .
J: TRBJ2-1
V: TRBV19
D: .
DNA: TGTGCCAGTAGTTCCCGGGACATCTACAATGAGCAGTTCTTC
CDR3: CASSSRDIYNEQFF

size: once
J: TRBJ2-4
V: TRBV13
D: TRBD2
DNA: TGTGCCAGCAGCTTACGGGGGGAAAACATTCAGTACTTC
CDR3: CASSLRGENIQYF

size: .
J: TRBJ2-5
V: TRBV7-9
D: TRBD1
DNA: TGTGCCAGCAGCTTAGCCCGGACAGGCCAAGAGACCCAGTACTTC
CDR3: CASSLARTGQETQYF

size: .
J: TRBJ2-7
V: TRBV6-1
D: .
DNA: TGTGCCAGCATGACAAACTACGAGCAGTACTTC
CDR3: CASMTNYEQYF

size: .
J: TRBJ2-1
V: TRBV28
D: TRBD1
DNA: TGTGCCAGCAGTCCAAGAACAGGGGTTAATGAGCAGTTCTTC
CDR3: CASSPRTGVNEQFF

size: .
J: TRBJ2-7
V: TRBV6-1
D: .
DNA: TGTGCCAGCAGTCTACACGATCGAGCCTACGAGCAGTACTTC
CDR3: CASSLHDRAYEQYF

size: .
J: TRBJ2-1
V: TRBV19
D: .
DNA: TGTGCCAGTAGTATAGATACAGCGGTTTACAATGAGCAGTTCTTC
CDR3: CASSIDTAVYNEQFF

size: .
J: TRBJ2-7
V: TRBV28
D: TRBD1
DNA: TGTGCCAGCAGCCCTCTAAATACACGACAGGGTGGCTACGAGCAGTACTTC
CDR3: CASSPLNTRQGGYEQYF